This T cell receptor (beta chain) was recovered during a study of T-cell reconstitution after alpha-beta-depleted transplantation in children. A TCRbeta library incorporating unique molecular identifiers was prepared. TCRdb re-called the PCR reads through MiXCR, storing one row per CDR3 protein. The data show tens of thousands of distinct CDR3 sequences, around 40% seen once. Details on this clonotype: What it binds is unknown.

The study, taken as a whole, reports: Diversity of TCRbeta at day 60 was high in some patients, arising from surviving recipient T cells and thymic progenitors. T-cell numbers and diversity one year post-transplant derived largely from freshly generated T cells. Alpha-beta T cells about two months after transplant reportedly derived from several hundred expanded graft clones.

This CDR3 contains 14 residues. The V end lost 8 bases, the J end lost 0 bases, and 11 bases lay between the germline ends. Germline CDR1 is SGHTA and CDR2 is FQGNSA. The chain couples TRBV7-2 to TRBJ2-4; D call uncertain. The sample consisted of PBMCs, mostly from graft donor cells, taken 360 days after TCRalphabeta/CD19-depleted stem cell transplant. The receptor's source is a male patient between 10 and 17 years old who had a stem cell transplant for acute lymphoblastic leukemia, so the T cells may come from the graft donor. Here the CDR3 reads CASSELRAKNIQYF. CDR3 nucleotide sequence: TGTGCCAGCTCCGAACTCCGAGCCAAAAACATTCAGTACTTC.